This is a list of T cell receptor beta chains from one sample in a study of blood T cell repertoires in COVID-19. This table comes from immunoSEQ multiplex PCR, and its TCRdb copy is limited to in-frame clones, with some not included. The sample lists roughly 150,000 clones; around 80% were seen once. Specimen: peripheral blood. These receptors were collected from a woman aged 80 or older with acute or convalescent COVID-19. Each CDR3 is given with its conserved first and last residue. A D gene is named only where the DNA matches it firmly. Where a row states a size, it is once, few, many or the class of an expanded clone; other rows omit it.

D gene: TRBD2; clone size: once; V gene: TRBV28; J gene: TRBJ2-5; CDR3 protein: CASSSVRLALTETQYF; CDR3 DNA: TGTGCCAGCAGTTCCGTCAGACTAGCGCTAACGGAGACCCAGTACTTC
D gene: NA; clone size: few; V gene: TRBV5-1; J gene: TRBJ2-1; CDR3 protein: CASSLGRALGDNEQFF; CDR3 DNA: TGCGCCAGCAGCTTGGGGCGGGCCCTCGGGGACAATGAGCAGTTCTTC
D gene: TRBD1; clone size: NA; V gene: TRBV7-2; J gene: TRBJ2-5; CDR3 protein: CASSRDRGETQYF; CDR3 DNA: TGTGCCAGCAGCCGGGACAGGGGGGAGACCCAGTACTTC
D gene: NA; clone size: few; V gene: TRBV7-2; J gene: TRBJ1-4; CDR3 protein: CASKEGTSVGEKLFF; CDR3 DNA: TGTGCCAGCAAAGAGGGAACATCCGTCGGGGAAAAACTGTTTTTT
D gene: TRBD1; clone size: NA; V gene: TRBV28; J gene: TRBJ1-1; CDR3 protein: CASRPGQGGRTEAFF; CDR3 DNA: TGTGCCAGCAGACCAGGACAGGGGGGAAGGACTGAAGCTTTCTTT
D gene: TRBD2; clone size: NA; V gene: TRBV6-6; J gene: TRBJ2-4; CDR3 protein: CAARSGGGIQYF; CDR3 DNA: TGTGCCGCAAGATCCGGGGGGGGCATTCAGTACTTC
D gene: NA; clone size: NA; V gene: TRBV6-2/TRBV6-3; J gene: TRBJ2-1; CDR3 protein: CASSYLRGSSYNEQFF; CDR3 DNA: TGTGCCAGCAGTTACCTCCGGGGGAGCTCCTACAATGAGCAGTTCTTC
D gene: NA; clone size: NA; V gene: TRBV9; J gene: TRBJ2-3; CDR3 protein: CASSDQRTSTDTQYF; CDR3 DNA: TGTGCCAGCAGCGATCAGCGGACTAGCACAGATACGCAGTATTTT
D gene: NA; clone size: once; V gene: TRBV6-6; J gene: TRBJ2-1; CDR3 protein: CASSPTGLQNEQFF; CDR3 DNA: TGTGCCAGCAGTCCTACGGGACTCCAGAATGAGCAGTTCTTC
D gene: NA; clone size: NA; V gene: TRBV29-1; J gene: TRBJ2-3; CDR3 protein: CSVPGQTGTDTQYF; CDR3 DNA: TGCAGCGTCCCTGGACAGACCGGCACAGATACGCAGTATTTT
D gene: NA; clone size: NA; V gene: TRBV11-2; J gene: TRBJ1-6; CDR3 protein: CASSPRRSMSSPLHF; CDR3 DNA: TGTGCCAGCAGCCCTAGGCGGAGTATGAGTTCACCCCTCCACTTT
D gene: TRBD2; clone size: NA; V gene: TRBV7-2; J gene: TRBJ2-1; CDR3 protein: CASSSGTSGINEQFF; CDR3 DNA: TGTGCCAGCAGCTCCGGGACTAGCGGGATCAATGAGCAGTTCTTC
D gene: NA; clone size: NA; V gene: TRBV6-5; J gene: TRBJ2-1; CDR3 protein: CASSYSQNEQFF; CDR3 DNA: TGTGCCAGCAGTTACTCCCAGAATGAGCAGTTCTTC
D gene: TRBD2; clone size: few; V gene: TRBV10-3; J gene: TRBJ2-1; CDR3 protein: CAISGGAVNEQFF; CDR3 DNA: TGTGCCATCAGCGGGGGGGCCGTAAATGAGCAGTTCTTC
D gene: TRBD1; clone size: few; V gene: TRBV5-6; J gene: TRBJ1-6; CDR3 protein: CASTNDRVSPLHF; CDR3 DNA: TGTGCCAGCACCAACGACAGGGTCTCACCCCTCCACTTT
D gene: TRBD2; clone size: NA; V gene: TRBV23-1; J gene: TRBJ2-3; CDR3 protein: CASSQSLCGGVQDTQYF; CDR3 DNA: TGCGCCAGCAGTCAATCGCTTTGTGGGGGGGTTCAAGATACGCAGTATTTT
D gene: NA; clone size: NA; V gene: TRBV7-2; J gene: TRBJ2-7; CDR3 protein: CASSLDPIPRDYEQYF; CDR3 DNA: TGTGCCAGCAGCTTAGATCCCATTCCCCGGGACTACGAGCAGTACTTC